The present TCR beta chain was sequenced within a study of identical twins. Study-wide results and caveats: Not following the same donors, the study drew its conclusions from cross-sectional statistical analysis. Fewer insertions characterized abundant cord blood beta clonotypes, whereas memory repertoires showed none.

Germline V gene lookup returns CDR1 SGDLS and CDR2 YYNGEE. This CDR3 comprises 15 residues. V was shortened by 1 base and J by 8 bases, with 16 bases between the two germline ends. MiXCR, run by TCRdb on the 5' RACE reads, gives a single entry per CDR3 protein. The repertoire holds about 730,000 distinct CDR3 sequences, 21% seen once, with 4% to 4.5% in the top ten. As to this clonotype: Its cognate antigen is unknown.

The same specimen was also included in a second study, on T cells expressing NK-cell markers. From that report: Each of a handful of donors carried dominant NKG2C+ clonotypes accounting for about 1.0-8% of CD8+ T cells.

Material: PBMCs. The source is a woman between 18 and 29 years old in good health. V gene TRBV9 combines with J gene TRBJ2-1; either TRBD1 or TRBD2 may supply D (5 bases each). CDR3 in DNA: TGTGCCAGCAGCGTATACCTAGTGGGGGAGCATGAGCAGTTCTTC. Its translation: CASSVYLVGEHEQFF.